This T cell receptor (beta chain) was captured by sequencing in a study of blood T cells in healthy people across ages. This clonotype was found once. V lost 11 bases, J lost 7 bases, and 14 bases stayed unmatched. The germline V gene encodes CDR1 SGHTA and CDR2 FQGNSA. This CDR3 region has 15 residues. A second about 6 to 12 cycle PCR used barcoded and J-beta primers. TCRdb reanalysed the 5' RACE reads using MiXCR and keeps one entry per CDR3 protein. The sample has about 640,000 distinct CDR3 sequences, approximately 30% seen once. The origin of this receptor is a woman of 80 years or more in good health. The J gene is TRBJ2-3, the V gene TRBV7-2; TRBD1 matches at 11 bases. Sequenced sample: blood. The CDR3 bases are TGTGCCTTGTCGAATGCCGGGACAGGGGGTCATACGCAGTATTTT. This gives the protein CALSNAGTGGHTQYF.